This T cell receptor (beta chain) was found in a study of OX40 agonist ivuxolimab in advanced cancers. Looking at the study overall: It was ivuxolimab, an agonistic anti-OX40 (CD134) antibody, that patients were treated with.

V trimming: 6 bases; J trimming: 6 bases; junction bases outside the gene matches: 9. The CDR3 has 15 residues. CDR1 and CDR2 (germline): SGHTA, FQGNSA. Profiling relied on immunoSEQ multiplex PCR, and the TCRdb table lists in-frame clones only, not all of them. The repertoire holds 37,000 or so clones, with about 78% as singletons. This TCR came from an adult with an advanced solid tumor such as melanoma, head and neck, liver or kidney cancer. The rearrangement links TRBV7-2 to TRBJ2-2; the match to TRBD2 covers 8 bases. Here the sequenced sample was CD4+ or CD8+ T cells sorted from blood, taken in a trial of the OX40 agonist ivuxolimab. In nucleotides, the CDR3 is TGTGCCAGCAGTCGAAGCGGGAGAAACGCCGGGGAGCTGTTTTTT. This codes for CASSRSGRNAGELFF.